This T cell receptor beta chain was identified in a study of blood T cell repertoires in COVID-19. The table came from immunoSEQ multiplex PCR; TCRdb's copy has only in-frame clones and leaves some out. The repertoire has 300,000 to 350,000 clones, around 90% of them found once; the top ten carry approximately 2.2%. This clone was observed a few times. Germline V CDR1 and CDR2: MDHEN, SYDVKM. This CDR3 is 12 amino acids long. V lost 4 bases, J lost 8 bases, and 12 bases lay in between. The chain employs TRBV28 and TRBJ2-7; D uncertain. Specimen: peripheral blood. The sequence derives from a young man with active or convalescent COVID-19. The DNA of the CDR3 is TGTGCCAGCAGTTCCTCCTTATATCAGCAGTACTTC. Its protein product is CASSSSLYQQYF.